This T cell receptor beta chain is drawn from a study of glioma-infiltrating T cells after dendritic cell vaccination (dated by TCRdb to 2016 to 2017). For the study in its entirety: Of the roughly 15 glioblastoma patients in the cohort, all drawn from Phase I and II dendritic cell vaccination trials, 9 were newly diagnosed and 6 had recurrent disease. Between the early 2000s and the early 2010s, patients were given autologous tumor lysate-pulsed dendritic cell vaccination. The vaccine was prepared from monocyte-derived dendritic cells that were cultured for approximately seven days with IL-4 and GM-CSF and then pulsed overnight with autologous tumor lysate. Three intradermal dendritic cell vaccine injections were administered to patients at biweekly intervals in the arm below the axilla. Deep sequencing of TCR beta CDR3 regions was used to quantify tumor-infiltrating lymphocyte content and compare tumor and blood repertoires in dendritic cell-vaccinated glioblastoma patients. Survival after dendritic cell vaccination was correlated with TCR sequencing metrics, including TIL content and tumor-blood repertoire overlap. Results and caveats for the whole study, not just this receptor: No direct relationship between TCR clonality and survival was found, suggesting that a diverse polyclonal response may matter. The three-group TCR overlap response model was characterized as speculative, and prospective validation of the model was stated to be required. Higher estimated pretreatment TIL content predicted longer time to progression and overall survival after dendritic cell vaccination. The cohort was small and heterogeneous, with few patients having full blood and tumor sets and even fewer initial-recurrent tumor pairs.

With respect to this clone: Its antigen is still unknown. There are no base qualities to consult, and no much larger clone falls within one base.

TCRB CDR3 regions were amplified from roughly 1.8 ug genomic DNA, or all available DNA if less, using the immunoSEQ assay. Multiplex PCR used 60 forward primers for TCR V beta segments and 13 reverse primers for J beta segments. To estimate the number of reads per starting template, synthetic control templates were added to each sample at limiting dilution. The Illumina HiSeq System generated sequencing reads of 87 bp. From the authors' description of their analysis: To remove PCR and sequencing errors, closely related sequences were merged with a nearest neighbor algorithm. TCR overlap was defined as the percentage of unique tumor TCR beta sequences that were also present in the same patient's peripheral blood. This is the immuneACCESS table as TCRdb keeps it, with only in-frame sequences that have V and J called. A part of the clones is gone; compared with another copy, unresolved V genes explain less than half, and the rest is unexplained. V and J calls and clone size are copied from that table; D and trimming were computed from the DNA. The sample contains over 55,000 clones, roughly 80% of them found a single time. The ten largest clonotypes hold approximately 14% of the sample.

The sample's time point, from its label and the paper: after dendritic cell vaccination, including at tumor progression/relapse. Patients were selected for having adequate residual fresh-frozen tumor tissue and more than two years of available survival data. None of the glioblastoma patients carried an isocitrate dehydrogenase mutation, although molecular status otherwise varied. PBMC were collected before vaccination, two weeks after the third vaccination, and at tumor progression when it occurred. Genomic DNA was extracted with the Qiagen DNeasy Blood extraction Kit. The source is a human donor with glioblastoma. Material: blood, obtained after dendritic cell vaccination.

The CDR3 in this case is CASSTNPGQLTEQFF. The DNA sequence reads TGTGCCAGCAGCACAAACCCGGGACAGTTAACTGAGCAGTTCTTC. The sequence is built from TRBV11-2 and TRBJ2-1, and 7 junction bases match TRBD1. Trimming takes 5 bases off V and 9 bases off J; junction bases not matched to a gene: 13. The germline V gene provides CDR1 SGHAT and CDR2 FQNNGV. There are 15 amino acids in the CDR3, from cysteine to phenylalanine inclusive. The DNA shown is the 45-base CDR3, in frame from base 1.